Following are 15 T cell receptor beta chains from one sample sequenced in a study of shared clonotypes between healthy human individuals. Libraries were prepared by immunoSEQ multiplex PCR; TCRdb keeps only in-frame clonotypes and omits some of them. The data show roughly 550,000 clones, with 95% to 96% seen just once and less than 0.13% held by the top ten. Naive-designated CD8 cells lacked CD45RO, were positively enriched for CCR7, and omitted terminally differentiated effector memory CD45RA+ cells. Sequences were obtained from naive CD8+ T cells sorted from blood. These receptors came from a woman in her 30s in good health.

This chain connects TRBV28 to TRBJ2-2; D is perhaps TRBD2 (5 bases). Germline loops: CDR1 MDHEN, CDR2 SYDVKM. The CDR3 extends over 15 amino acids. V gave up 6 bases and J gave up 0 bases, with 11 bases separating them. CDR3 nucleotide sequence: TGTGCCAGCAGAAAGGACTTATCGAACACCGGGGAGCTGTTTTTT. Translating it yields CASRKDLSNTGELFF.

The V call is TRBV11-2, the J call TRBJ1-2, with a tentative D call TRBD1 (6 bases). There are 14 residues in the CDR3. Germline CDR1 SGHAT, CDR2 FQNNGV. Trimming removed 4 bases from V and 7 bases from J, with 16 bases in between. In DNA form, the CDR3 reads TGTGCCAGCAGCTGGGCGAGGGGGAAGGGTGGCTACACCTTC. Translation: CASSWARGKGGYTF.

V is TRBV14 and J is TRBJ1-2; maybe TRBD1 (5 bases). Germline CDR1 SGHDN, CDR2 FVKESK. Trimming took 4 bases from V and 8 from J, leaving 14 bases between them. The CDR3 is made up of 13 amino acids. This CDR3 is CASSPYLGRGYTF. CDR3 in DNA: TGTGCCAGCAGCCCATACTTGGGGCGCGGCTACACCTTC.

The V and J genes are TRBV13 and TRBJ1-3; D remains unclear. This CDR3 has 13 residues. Germline V lookup: CDR1 PRHDT, CDR2 FYEKMQ (reference sequence). Trimming left V 0 bases short and J 4 bases short, with 4 bases between. The DNA for the CDR3 is TGTGCCAGCAGCTTAGGCATCGGAAACACCATATATTTT. This translates into CASSLGIGNTIYF. Full variable domain (rest looked up from reference TRBV13 and TRBJ1-3): AAGVIQSPRHLIKEKRETATLKCYPIPRHDTVYWYQQGPGQDPQFLISFYEKMQSDKGSIPDRFSAQQFSDYHSELNMSSLELGDSALYFCASSLGIGNTIYFGEGSWLTVV.

The chain combines TRBV16 with TRBJ2-1; unclear D gene. This CDR3 has 14 residues. Per the germline V gene, CDR1 is KGHSY and CDR2 is FQNENV. With 4 bases removed from V and 8 bases from J, the gap between germline ends came to 15 bases. The CDR3 here is CASSPNLPGDEQFF. DNA of the CDR3: TGTGCCAGCAGCCCCAATCTTCCCGGCGATGAGCAGTTCTTC.

The rearrangement joins TRBV2 to TRBJ1-2; no definite D call. Germline V lookup: CDR1 SNHLY, CDR2 FYNNEI. The CDR3 length is 16 residues. The V end lost 0 bases, the J end lost 6 bases, and 17 bases lay between the germline ends. The CDR3 DNA reads as TGTGCCAGCAGTGAAGCGCTTGGTTCGAATCAAAATGGCTACACCTTC. This gives the protein CASSEALGSNQNGYTF.

The V call is TRBV19, the J call TRBJ1-3; a weak D match, TRBD1 (6 bases). Trimming removed 5 bases at V and 2 bases at J, with 16 bases between. The CDR3 sequence is 16 residues long. CDR1 is LNHDA, CDR2 SQIVND, per germline (reference sequence). The CDR3 loop is CASSPWTEITGNTIYF. CDR3 DNA sequence: TGTGCCAGTAGTCCATGGACAGAAATTACTGGAAACACCATATATTTT.

The CDR3 DNA reads TGTGCCAGCAGTTACTCAGACCGCGGCAGGGTAGATGGCTACACCTTC. Residues: CASSYSDRGRVDGYTF. The V gene is TRBV6-6, the J gene TRBJ1-2; maybe TRBD1 (5 bases). Trimming stripped 0 bases from V and 6 bases from J, with 17 bases between. There are 16 residues in the CDR3. Germline values: CDR1 MNHNY, CDR2 SVGAGI (reference sequence).

This chain links TRBV30 with TRBJ2-2; the match to TRBD1 covers 10 bases. Germline CDR1 and CDR2: GTSNPN and SVGIG (reference sequence). The V segment lost 3 bases and the J segment 3 bases; nucleotides outside the gene matches: 4. This CDR3 has 15 amino acids. CDR3 sequence reads: CAWRGQGTYTGELFF. DNA for the CDR3: TGTGCCTGGAGGGGACAGGGGACCTACACCGGGGAGCTGTTTTTT.

The J gene is TRBJ1-1, the V gene TRBV28; a weak D match, TRBD1 (5 bases). Germline V gives CDR1 MDHEN, CDR2 SYDVKM. This CDR3 is 13 amino acids long. Trimming stripped 11 bases from V and 4 bases from J, with 17 bases between. The CDR3 coding sequence is TGTGCCTGGCGGGGGGTTTCGAGCACTGAAGCTTTCTTT. This encodes CAWRGVSSTEAFF. The whole variable domain, remainder taken from reference TRBV28 and TRBJ1-1, is DVKVTQSSRYLVKRTGEKVFLECVQDMDHENMFWYRQDPGLGLRLIYFSYDVKMKEKGDIPEGYSVSREKKERFSLILESASTNQTSMYLCAWRGVSSTEAFFGQGTRLTVV.

This chain joins TRBV7-8 and TRBJ2-5; 7 nucleotides align to TRBD1. The CDR3 loop spans 16 amino acids. The germline V gene encodes CDR1 SGHVS and CDR2 FQNEAQ. V lost 1 base and J lost 1; bases outside the gene matches: 6. The CDR3 DNA reads as TGTGCCAGCAGCTTAGTGGGACAGCTTTTCCAAGAGACCCAGTACTTC. This codes for CASSLVGQLFQETQYF.

Notes on this clone: Other DNA sequences from this sample encode an identical CDR3 as well. The V call is TRBV5-4, the J call TRBJ2-7, with D uncertain. This CDR3 contains 11 residues. V was shortened by 4 bases and J by 2 bases, with 4 bases between the two germline ends. CDR1 is SGHNT, CDR2 YYREEE, per germline (reference sequence). The CDR3 bases are TGTGCCAGCAGCAGCCCCTACGAGCAGTACTTC. Translation gives CASSSPYEQYF.

The J gene is TRBJ2-7, the V gene TRBV10-2; D unresolved. V was trimmed by 2 bases and J by 4 bases, leaving 9 bases between them. Germline values: CDR1 WSHSY, CDR2 SAAADI. This CDR3 region has 13 residues. The DNA for the CDR3 is TGCGCCAGCAGTGAGCCCCTCGGATACGAGCAGTACTTC. Its translation is CASSEPLGYEQYF.

The genes are TRBV10-1 and TRBJ2-5; TRBD1 or TRBD2 may be the D gene (5 bases each). Per the germline V gene, CDR1 is WNHNN and CDR2 is SYGVQD (reference sequence). CDR3 length: 15 amino acids. The V end lost 6 bases, the J end lost 1 base, and 15 bases lay between the germline ends. The CDR3 sequence: CASSAVLGTQETQYF. In DNA, the CDR3 is TGCGCCAGCAGCGCAGTCCTGGGGACCCAAGAGACCCAGTACTTC.

The CDR3 region has the DNA TGTGCCAGCAGTCCCAGGGTCGCCGGGACTAGCGGGAAGGAGCAGTTCTTC. This sequence encodes CASSPRVAGTSGKEQFF. The V call is TRBV27, the J call TRBJ2-1, with 13 nucleotides matching TRBD2. With 5 bases clipped from V and 10 bases from J, the junction kept 14 bases outside the gene matches. In germline, CDR1 is MNHEY, CDR2 SMNVEV (reference sequence). The CDR3 totals 17 residues.